This passage covers 11 T cell receptor beta chains from one sample sequenced in a study of control samples from healthy donors and cancer patients. Method: immunoSEQ multiplex PCR; TCRdb's copy keeps in-frame clones and lacks some. The data show about 150,000 clones, around 95% seen once. Sequences were obtained from blood. The source of these receptors is a middle-aged man in good health.

V usage is TRBV18 and J usage is TRBJ2-7; D possibly corresponds to TRBD1 (6 bases). Trimming shortened V by 4 bases and J by 7 bases, and 17 bases separated the two germline ends. CDR3 length: 14 amino acids. Germline loops: CDR1 KGHSH, CDR2 LQKENI. The CDR3 DNA reads TGTGCCAGCTCACTGCACAGGGAGTCGGGGGAGCAGTACTTC. Protein product: CASSLHRESGEQYF.

DNA of the CDR3: TGTGCCAGCAGCTTAGCGGTGAGGGCCGGACAGCCCCAGCATTTT. Translating gives CASSLAVRAGQPQHF. J is TRBJ1-5 and V is TRBV7-8, with no clear D. CDR1 and CDR2 from the germline V gene are SGHVS and FQNEAQ. The V end lost 0 bases, the J end lost 7 bases, and 13 bases lay between the germline ends. The CDR3 totals 15 residues.

Details on this clone: A read error may explain this, as a much larger clone is one base away. The rearrangement links TRBV5-1 to TRBJ2-5, with D maybe TRBD1 (5 bases). V was cut by 4 bases and J by 1 base, with 11 bases left in between. Germline CDR1 reads SGHRS; CDR2 reads YFSETQ. CDR3 length: 14 residues. CDR3 loop: CASSLPDIQETQYF. CDR3 nucleotides: TGCGCCAGCAGCCTCCCGGACATCCAAGAGACCCAGTACTTC.

The CDR3 is CASSPRADEKLFF. CDR3 nucleotide sequence: TGTGCCAGCTCACCGCGGGCCGATGAAAAACTGTTTTTT. The chain couples TRBV18 to TRBJ1-4; D not resolved. The germline CDR1 and CDR2 sequences are KGHSH and LQKENI. The CDR3 is made up of 13 amino acids. V lost 3 bases and J lost 6, with 8 bases in between.

CDR3 nucleotides: TGTGCCACCAGTACCGGGAGCACAGATACGCAGTATTTT. Its translation is CATSTGSTDTQYF. The V and J genes are TRBV24-1 and TRBJ2-3; D not certain. This CDR3 contains 13 residues. The V end was cut by 6 bases, the J end by 0 bases, with 6 bases between. Germline V gene lookup returns CDR1 KGHDR and CDR2 SFDVKD.

The chain joins TRBV7-2 to TRBJ2-1; 9 bases fit TRBD2. The germline CDR1 and CDR2 sequences are SGHTA and FQGNSA. V lost 5 bases to trimming and J lost 10 bases; unmatched junction nucleotides: 9. The CDR3 extends over 14 amino acids. The CDR3 loop is CASSTTAGGGEQFF. DNA for the CDR3: TGTGCCAGCAGCACAACAGCGGGGGGCGGGGAGCAGTTCTTC.

The chain recombines TRBV19 with TRBJ1-1, with D hard to call. Germline CDR1 reads LNHDA; CDR2 reads SQIVND (reference sequence). The V end lost 7 bases, the J end lost 7 bases, and 19 bases lay between the germline ends. The length of the CDR3 is 14 residues. The CDR3 loop reads CASTLDGYSGEAFF. DNA for the CDR3: TGTGCCAGTACCCTGGACGGCTACAGCGGTGAAGCTTTCTTT.

The chain has TRBV6-5 and TRBJ2-7, with 10 bases aligning to TRBD1. J was trimmed by 6 bases and V by 8 bases; bases with no gene match: 4. Germline V gene lookup returns CDR1 MNHEY and CDR2 SVGAGI. The CDR3 extends over 12 amino acids. CDR3: CASWTGGREQYF. Written as DNA, the CDR3 is TGTGCCAGCTGGACAGGGGGTCGCGAGCAGTACTTC.

The V call is TRBV5-1, the J call TRBJ1-5; D gene uncertain. V lost 0 bases and J 7 bases, leaving 11 bases between the germline ends. CDR1 SGHRS and CDR2 YFSETQ come from the germline V gene. CDR3 length equals 14 residues. CDR3 sequence: CASSLEGYGQPQHF. CDR3 bases: TGCGCCAGCAGCTTGGAAGGGTACGGCCAGCCCCAGCATTTT.

The V and J genes are TRBV5-1 and TRBJ2-2; TRBD2 matches at 9 bases. This CDR3 spans 17 amino acids. The junction had 12 bases not matched to a gene; V was cut back by 4 bases and J by 5 bases. From germline, CDR1 is SGHRS and CDR2 YFSETQ. Here the CDR3 DNA reads TGCGCCAGCAGCCTACGACTTAGCGGGGGCGGTACCGGGGAGCTGTTTTTT. Translating gives CASSLRLSGGGTGELFF.

The rearrangement links TRBV6-5 to TRBJ1-2; no reliable D call. The V gene's germline CDR1 is MNHEY and CDR2 SVGAGI. V was shortened by 0 bases and J by 6 bases, with 8 bases between the two germline ends. The CDR3 consists of 13 residues. In DNA form, the CDR3 reads TGTGCCAGCAGTTACTCAGTGGGGAATGGCTACACCTTC. It is translated as CASSYSVGNGYTF.